Following are 17 T cell receptor beta chains from one sample sequenced in a study of shared clonotypes between healthy human individuals. Naive CD8 cells, CD45RO-negative and positively selected for CCR7, excluded terminally differentiated effector memory CD45RA+ cells. The method was immunoSEQ multiplex PCR; TCRdb's version includes in-frame clones alone and lacks a portion of them. The sample includes fewer than 800,000 clones, 92% of them seen just once. What was sequenced was naive CD8+ T cells sorted from blood. The receptors were sampled from a man younger than 45 in good health.

The gene calls are TRBV25-1 and TRBJ1-2, with 7 bases that match TRBD1. Germline assignment: CDR1 MGHDK and CDR2 SYGVNS. The CDR3 runs 15 residues. Trimming at V came to 2 bases and at J to 2 bases, leaving 5 bases not matched to a gene. In nucleotides, the CDR3 is TGTGCCAGCAGTGAAGCGAACAGGGGAAACTATGGCTACACCTTC. It translates to CASSEANRGNYGYTF.

This clone ranks as medium-sized. The chain recombines TRBV25-1 with TRBJ2-1, with D unresolved. The CDR3 sequence is 11 residues long. Trimming removed 5 bases from V and 8 bases from J, with 7 bases in between. Germline V gene lookup returns CDR1 MGHDK and CDR2 SYGVNS. The CDR3: CASSHGDEQFF. CDR3 in DNA: TGTGCCAGCAGTCACGGCGATGAGCAGTTCTTC.

This clone appeared a single time. V gene TRBV9 combines with J gene TRBJ1-4, with D tentatively TRBD1 (5 bases). Germline CDR1 and CDR2: SGDLS and YYNGEE. This CDR3 has 15 residues. Trimming cost V 0 bases and J 4 bases, with 10 bases left between them. This chain's CDR3 is CASSVEGQINEKLFF. Here the CDR3 DNA reads TGTGCCAGCAGCGTAGAAGGACAAATTAATGAAAAACTGTTTTTT.

The chain couples TRBV6-4 to TRBJ1-2, with 8 bases matching TRBD1. Unmatched junction bases numbered 3, after V lost 1 base and J lost 2 bases. The germline V gene has CDR1 MRHNA and CDR2 SNTAGT. The CDR3 covers 15 residues. The CDR3 DNA reads as TGTGCCAGCAGTGACTTAGCAGGGGGCAACTATGGCTACACCTTC. Its protein product is CASSDLAGGNYGYTF.

On this clone: At one end, the junction sequence differs from germline, possibly due to a read error. V is TRBV29-1 and J is TRBJ2-2; D is undetermined. Germline CDR1 reads SQVTM; CDR2 reads ANQGSEA. The CDR3 sequence is 11 residues long. The CDR3 DNA follows: TGCACCGTTGGAGTAGCCGGGGAGCTGTTTTTT. Protein: CTVGVAGELFF.

This clone was detected only a few times. This sequence joins TRBV28 and TRBJ1-5; D not certain. Looked up from germline, CDR1 is MDHEN and CDR2 is SYDVKM. The CDR3 contains 11 residues. The V and J ends lost 7 bases and 1 base respectively, with 2 bases between them. CDR3 amino acids: CASNSNQPQHF. CDR3 DNA: TGTGCCAGCAACAGCAATCAGCCCCAGCATTTT.

This rearrangement joins TRBV11-2 to TRBJ1-1, with D unresolved. The CDR3 spans 16 residues. V lost 1 base, J lost 1 base, and 13 bases lay in between. CDR1 is SGHAT, CDR2 FQNNGV, per germline. CDR3 loop: CASSLGRGGGNTEAFF. Written as DNA, the CDR3 is TGTGCCAGCAGCTTAGGAAGAGGCGGAGGGAACACTGAAGCTTTCTTT.

Remarks on this clone: The same CDR3 also results from other DNA sequences found in this sample. V and J are TRBV27 and TRBJ2-7, with 11 bases lining up with TRBD2. This CDR3 has 14 residues. Germline V CDR1 and CDR2: MNHEY, SMNVEV (reference sequence). J was trimmed by 3 bases and V by 4 bases; bases with no gene match: 2. The CDR3 region is CASSWGTSGYEQYF. CDR3 nucleotides: TGTGCCAGCAGTTGGGGGACTAGCGGCTACGAGCAGTACTTC.

This clone was seen only once. The chain uses TRBV2 and TRBJ1-2; 7 nucleotides align to TRBD1. CDR1 is SNHLY, CDR2 FYNNEI, per germline. This CDR3 is built from 10 residues. The J segment lost 8 bases and the V segment lost 10 bases, leaving 4 bases of the junction unmatched. CDR3 sequence (DNA): TGTGCCACTTTAGGGGGCGGCTACACCTTC. Amino acids: CATLGGGYTF.

The chain recombines TRBV4-3 with TRBJ2-3; TRBD2 matches at 15 bases. V shed 1 base and J 0 bases; nucleotides not matched to a gene: 8. This CDR3 is 20 amino acids long. Germline assignment: CDR1 LGHNA and CDR2 YSLEER. CDR3: CASSQAGGLAGGLSTDTQYF. The CDR3 coding sequence is TGCGCCAGCAGCCAAGCGGGTGGACTAGCGGGAGGGCTGAGCACAGATACGCAGTATTTT.

This chain joins TRBV16 and TRBJ1-5; D is unresolved. This CDR3 contains 14 residues. The ends were cut back, 0 bases at V and 8 bases at J, with 11 bases in the middle. Per germline, CDR1 KGHSY and CDR2 FQNENV. The CDR3 bases are TGTGCCAGCAGCCAATCCGAAACCCGGGAGCCCCAGCATTTT. Protein product: CASSQSETREPQHF.

This sequence joins TRBV7-2 and TRBJ2-1; possibly TRBD1 or TRBD2 for D (5 bases each). The V gene's germline CDR1 is SGHTA and CDR2 FQGNSA. The V end was cut by 1 base, the J end by 10 bases, with 14 bases between. There are 14 residues in the CDR3. The CDR3 sequence is CASSLGGVYDEQFF. The CDR3 bases are TGTGCCAGCAGCTTAGGAGGGGTTTACGACGAGCAGTTCTTC.

The chain carries TRBV5-6 and TRBJ2-1, with 7 positions matching TRBD2. The CDR3 consists of 16 residues. CDR1 is SGHDT, CDR2 YYEEEE, per germline. Germline trimming cut 4 bases from V and 3 bases from J; bases unmatched to any gene: 10. CDR3 loop: CASSPSSGFHYNEQFF. The CDR3 nucleotides are TGTGCCAGCAGCCCAAGTAGCGGGTTTCACTACAATGAGCAGTTCTTC.

This clone has a handful of counts. The chain carries TRBV2 and TRBJ2-2; the D gene is possibly TRBD1 (6 bases). The germline V and J ends were trimmed by 1 base and 2 bases, with 8 bases remaining between them. CDR1 and CDR2 (germline): SNHLY, FYNNEI. The CDR3 totals 15 residues. The chain's CDR3 is CASSEGTVNTGELFF. CDR3 nucleotide sequence: TGTGCCAGCAGTGAAGGGACAGTAAACACCGGGGAGCTGTTTTTT.

The chain has TRBV5-6 and TRBJ2-7, with D possibly matching TRBD2 (5 bases). The CDR3 has 14 residues. Germline CDR1 and CDR2: SGHDT and YYEEEE. The ends were cut back, 0 bases at V and 2 bases at J, with 9 bases in the middle. The chain's CDR3 is CASSLGGSTYEQYF. As DNA, the CDR3 is TGTGCCAGCAGCTTGGGAGGGTCCACCTACGAGCAGTACTTC.

V gene TRBV7-9 combines with J gene TRBJ1-1; possibly TRBD1 for D (6 bases). CDR3 length: 14 amino acids. V gave up 6 bases and J gave up 0 bases, with 11 bases separating them. Per the germline V gene, CDR1 is SEHNR and CDR2 is FQNEAQ (reference sequence). The CDR3 DNA sequence: TGTGCCAGCAGGGACAGCGACCTGAACACTGAAGCTTTCTTT. Protein product: CASRDSDLNTEAFF.

V is TRBV7-9 and J is TRBJ2-7; D may match TRBD1 or TRBD2 (5 bases each). Looked up from germline, CDR1 is SEHNR and CDR2 is FQNEAQ (reference sequence). CDR3 length: 14 amino acids. The V end was cut by 4 bases, the J end by 5 bases, with 15 bases between. DNA for the CDR3: TGTGCCAGCAGCTCTGATGGGGGACCCCACGAGCAGTACTTC. Protein sequence: CASSSDGGPHEQYF.